Presented here are 32 T cell receptor beta chains from one specimen sequenced in a study of blood T cell repertoires in COVID-19. Only in-frame clones appear in the TCRdb table, and some are missing; sequencing was by immunoSEQ multiplex PCR. The table lists roughly 200,000 clones, 70% to 90% of them singletons. Sequencing was carried out using peripheral blood. The source is a human donor with active or convalescent COVID-19. The donor label of this sample is uncertain.

This clone occurred a few times. This chain uses TRBV10-3 with TRBJ2-1, with D tentatively TRBD1 (6 bases). The V end was cut by 10 bases, the J end by 8 bases, with 12 bases between. The CDR3 contains 11 residues. The germline gives CDR1 ENHRY, CDR2 SYGVKD. The CDR3 coding sequence is TGTGCCAACCAAAACAGGGATGAGCAGTTCTTC. It yields the protein CANQNRDEQFF.

CDR3 loop: CAWRSGRDTQYF. In nucleotides, the CDR3 is TGTGCCTGGCGTAGCGGGAGAGATACGCAGTATTTT. This chain joins TRBV30 and TRBJ2-3, with TRBD2 identical over 9 bases. The germline V gene encodes CDR1 GTSNPN and CDR2 SVGIG (reference sequence). This CDR3 region has 12 residues. Losses at the gene ends were 5 bases for V and 5 bases for J; bases not matched to a gene: 2.

V and J are TRBV3-1 (or the pseudogene TRBV3-2) and TRBJ2-7; D call uncertain. V was pared by 0 bases and J by 9 bases, with 21 bases between. CDR3 length: 16 amino acids. Germline CDR1 is LGHDT and CDR2 is YNNKEL (reference sequence). The CDR3 region has the DNA TGTGCCAGCAGCCAAGATCGCGGTAGCTCCTACGAGAGGCAGTACTTC. The encoded protein is CASSQDRGSSYERQYF.

The J gene is TRBJ1-2, the V gene TRBV5-1, with D maybe TRBD1 (6 bases). V was shortened by 4 bases and J by 8 bases, with 15 bases between the two germline ends. Per the germline V gene, CDR1 is SGHRS and CDR2 is YFSETQ. The CDR3 is 13 amino acids. Here the CDR3 reads CASSEQGHVGYTF. CDR3 DNA sequence: TGCGCCAGCAGCGAACAGGGACACGTGGGCTACACCTTC.

This clone was picked up one time. CDR3 protein: CASSILAGGRGVTDTQYF. The CDR3 nucleotides are TGTGCCAGTAGTATACTAGCGGGAGGGCGAGGGGTGACAGATACGCAGTATTTT. The V call is TRBV19, the J call TRBJ2-3, with 12 bases lining up with TRBD2. CDR1 and CDR2 from the germline V gene are LNHDA and SQIVND (reference sequence). This CDR3 contains 18 residues. V gave up 2 bases and J gave up 3 bases; unmatched junction bases: 9.

This clone came up once. V gene TRBV7-7 combines with J gene TRBJ2-2; 8 bases are a match to TRBD2. CDR1 SSHAT and CDR2 FNYEAQ come from the germline V gene (reference sequence). V trimming: 2 bases; J trimming: 3 bases; junction bases outside the gene matches: 11. CDR3 length: 18 residues. The CDR3 region has the DNA TGTGCCAGCAGCTTATCCCAATTTAGCGGGGAAGACACCGGGGAGCTGTTTTTT. It codes for CASSLSQFSGEDTGELFF.

The chain carries TRBV4-2 and TRBJ1-6; D not resolved. The germline V gene has CDR1 LGHNA and CDR2 YNFKEQ. This CDR3 contains 18 residues. V lost 0 bases, J lost 2 bases, and 14 bases lay in between. Here the CDR3 reads CASSQEGPPRTYNSPLHF. The CDR3 nucleotides read TGTGCCAGCAGCCAAGAGGGCCCCCCCAGGACCTATAATTCACCCCTCCACTTT.

This chain connects TRBV7-2 to TRBJ2-2; TRBD2 agrees at 11 bases. The CDR3 has 19 residues. Germline loops: CDR1 SGHTA, CDR2 FQGNSA. The V segment lost 2 bases and the J segment 3 bases; nucleotides outside the gene matches: 11. CDR3 sequence reads: CASSLKVTSGSPDTGELFF. The CDR3 DNA sequence: TGTGCCAGCAGCTTAAAAGTAACTAGCGGGAGTCCAGACACCGGGGAGCTGTTTTTT. Based on the CDR3 plus reference TRBV7-2 and TRBJ2-2, the full variable domain is GAGVSQSPSNKVTEKGKDVELRCDPISGHTALYWYRQSLGQGLEFLIYFQGNSAPDKSGLPSDRFSAERTGGSVSTLTIQRTQQEDSAVYLCASSLKVTSGSPDTGELFFGEGSRLTVL.

The chain employs TRBV9 and TRBJ1-1; 11 bases fit TRBD1. V was clipped by 3 bases and J by 6 bases; unmatched bases: 10. This CDR3 spans 16 amino acids. Germline V gene data show CDR1 as SGDLS and CDR2 as YYNGEE. The CDR3 bases are TGTGCCAGCAGCGAGCCTGAAGGGACAGGGGGTGCTGAAGCTTTCTTT. As protein: CASSEPEGTGGAEAFF.

The table lists this clone with a few counts. The CDR3 here is CASSVDGGGGSPLHF. The CDR3 nucleotides read TGTGCCAGCAGCGTAGACGGGGGAGGCGGTTCACCCCTCCACTTT. The chain carries TRBV9 and TRBJ1-6, with TRBD1 as a possible D gene (5 bases). The CDR3 contains 15 residues. The germline V and J ends were trimmed by 0 bases and 9 bases, with 13 bases remaining between them. The germline CDR1 and CDR2 sequences are SGDLS and YYNGEE.

The CDR3 DNA sequence: TGCGCCAGCAGCCAAACGGACACCCTGAACACTGAAGCTTTCTTT. Protein: CASSQTDTLNTEAFF. The gene calls are TRBV4-1 and TRBJ1-1, with D tentatively TRBD1 (5 bases). The CDR3 spans 15 residues. V was clipped by 2 bases and J by 0 bases, with 10 bases between them. Germline values: CDR1 MGHRA, CDR2 YSYEKL.

The chain is built from TRBV7-9 and TRBJ2-3, with 9 bases fitting TRBD2. Losses at the gene ends were 1 base for V and 6 bases for J; bases not matched to a gene: 2. Germline V gene sequence: CDR1 SEHNR, CDR2 FQNEAQ (reference sequence). CDR3 length equals 14 residues. CDR3 protein: CASSLGTSVDTQYF. Here the CDR3 DNA reads TGTGCCAGCAGCTTAGGGACTAGCGTCGATACGCAGTATTTT. The variable domain in full, completed from reference TRBV7-9 and TRBJ2-3, reads DTGVSQNPRHKITKRGQNVTFRCDPISEHNRLYWYRQTLGQGPEFLTYFQNEAQLEKSRLLSDRFSAERPKGSFSTLEIQRTEQGDSAMYLCASSLGTSVDTQYFGPGTRLTVL.

The chain is built from TRBV2 and TRBJ2-5, with D possibly matching TRBD1 (6 bases). Between the trimmed V and J ends, which lost 8 bases and 1 base, there was a span of 11 bases. The length of the CDR3 is 13 residues. CDR1 and CDR2 (germline): SNHLY, FYNNEI. CDR3 coding DNA: TGTGCCAGCCGGTGGACAGTCCAAGAGACCCAGTACTTC. Encoded protein: CASRWTVQETQYF.

This rearrangement joins TRBV10-1 to TRBJ2-3; TRBD2 matches 7 bases. The CDR3 length is 15 residues. CDR1 is WNHNN, CDR2 SYGVQD, per germline (reference sequence). V lost 5 bases, J lost 2 bases, and 7 bases stayed unmatched. The CDR3 DNA is TGCGCCAGCAGTTCAACGGGAGGCCCCACAGATACGCAGTATTTT. Amino acid sequence: CASSSTGGPTDTQYF.

This chain connects TRBV9 to TRBJ1-1; weak D call: TRBD1 (6 bases). The CDR3 runs 13 residues. Germline V lookup: CDR1 SGDLS, CDR2 YYNGEE. V was clipped by 0 bases and J by 4 bases, with 7 bases between them. CDR3 amino acids: CASSVEGGTEAFF. Here the CDR3 DNA reads TGTGCCAGCAGCGTAGAAGGGGGCACTGAAGCTTTCTTT.

The chain uses TRBV7-2 and TRBJ2-7, with TRBD2 matching over 7 bases. Per the germline V gene, CDR1 is SGHTA and CDR2 is FQGNSA. The length of the CDR3 is 13 residues. V lost 3 bases to trimming and J lost 4 bases; unmatched junction nucleotides: 3. The CDR3 DNA reads TGTGCCAGCAGCTTCAGCGGGGTATACGAGCAGTACTTC. Its translation is CASSFSGVYEQYF.

The chain employs TRBV9 and TRBJ1-2, with D possibly TRBD1 on 6 matching bases. The CDR3 totals 15 residues. Germline CDR1 SGDLS, CDR2 YYNGEE. V was cut by 4 bases and J by 0 bases, with 13 bases left in between. DNA of the CDR3: TGTGCCAGCAGCCCCAGATGGACAGCTAACTATGGCTACACCTTC. Amino acid sequence: CASSPRWTANYGYTF.

This clone was seen a few times. V gene TRBV27 combines with J gene TRBJ1-4; weak D call: TRBD1 (5 bases). V was pared by 5 bases and J by 0 bases, with 13 bases between. CDR3 length: 16 amino acids. CDR1 MNHEY and CDR2 SMNVEV come from the germline V gene (reference sequence). Here the CDR3 DNA reads TGTGCCAGCAGTCGGCTCCAAGGGGCAACTAATGAAAAACTGTTTTTT. Encoded protein: CASSRLQGATNEKLFF.

V usage is TRBV6-5 and J usage is TRBJ2-7; 11 nucleotides align to TRBD1. The trim removed 3 bases at V and 3 bases at J, leaving 4 bases unmatched. This CDR3 has 15 amino acids. The V gene's germline CDR1 is MNHEY and CDR2 SVGAGI. The CDR3 spells CASSYRDRGNYEQYF. The CDR3 nucleotides are TGTGCCAGCAGTTATCGGGACAGGGGGAACTACGAGCAGTACTTC.

This rearrangement joins TRBV3-1 (or the pseudogene TRBV3-2) to TRBJ2-7; D call uncertain. V was cut by 0 bases and J by 4 bases, with 7 bases left in between. Germline V gives CDR1 LGHDT, CDR2 YNNKEL (reference sequence). The CDR3 is 13 residues long. CDR3 DNA sequence: TGTGCCAGCAGCCAAGATCCCATGTACGAGCAGTACTTC. Protein sequence: CASSQDPMYEQYF.

This clone appeared once. V usage is TRBV6-2 or TRBV6-3 and J usage is TRBJ2-1; no definite D call. Trimming removed 5 bases from V and 3 bases from J, with 5 bases in between. This CDR3 is 12 amino acids long. CDR1 MNHEY and CDR2 SVGEGT come from the germline V gene. The CDR3 loop reads CASSLSYNEQFF. The CDR3 coding sequence is TGTGCCAGCAGTCTCAGCTACAATGAGCAGTTCTTC.

This sequence joins TRBV9 and TRBJ2-3; 10 positions agree with TRBD2. Per germline, CDR1 SGDLS and CDR2 YYNGEE. This CDR3 spans 16 amino acids. Germline trimming cut 3 bases from V and 5 bases from J; bases unmatched to any gene: 9. The CDR3 here is CASSAPAGGAGDTQYF. The CDR3 nucleotides are TGTGCCAGCAGCGCCCCAGCGGGGGGGGCCGGAGATACGCAGTATTTT.

The chain carries TRBV6-4 and TRBJ1-5; the D is unclear. V shed 8 bases and J shed 2 bases, with 13 bases lying between them. Germline assignment: CDR1 MRHNA and CDR2 SNTAGT. The CDR3 covers 14 residues. CDR3 residues: CASGSRVGNQPQHF. The CDR3 nucleotides read TGTGCCAGCGGCTCCCGGGTGGGCAATCAGCCCCAGCATTTT.

The chain combines TRBV10-3 with TRBJ2-2; D unresolved. V was trimmed by 4 bases and J by 9 bases, leaving 9 bases between them. The CDR3 is made up of 12 amino acids. Per germline, CDR1 ENHRY and CDR2 SYGVKD. The DNA for the CDR3 is TGTGCCATCAGTGGAGGCAGCTGGGAGCTGTTTTTT. This codes for CAISGGSWELFF.

The J gene is TRBJ2-3, the V gene TRBV10-3, with D tentatively TRBD2 (5 bases). Trimming removed 4 bases from V and 2 bases from J, with 10 bases in between. The CDR3 is 14 amino acids. Germline V CDR1 and CDR2: ENHRY, SYGVKD. The CDR3 spells CAISARVSTDTQYF. CDR3 DNA: TGTGCCATCAGTGCGAGGGTCTCCACAGATACGCAGTATTTT.

This clone was counted a single time. The chain joins TRBV5-6 to TRBJ2-5; D unclear. With 4 bases removed from V and 4 bases from J, the gap between germline ends came to 26 bases. Germline V gives CDR1 SGHDT, CDR2 YYEEEE. The CDR3 is made up of 18 amino acids. The CDR3 nucleotides read TGTGCCAGCAGCCTTTTGGGCAGAACATCAGTACAAGGAGAGACCCAGTACTTC. Its protein is CASSLLGRTSVQGETQYF.

The chain combines TRBV11-3 with TRBJ1-1; 8 bases match TRBD1. The J segment lost 4 bases and the V segment lost 1 base, leaving 5 bases of the junction unmatched. Germline loops: CDR1 SGHNT, CDR2 YENEEA. This CDR3 region has 15 residues. DNA for the CDR3: TGTGCCAGCAGCTTAGTTATTACAGGGGGCACTGAAGCTTTCTTT. Translated, it gives CASSLVITGGTEAFF.

J is TRBJ2-4 and V is TRBV5-6, with 10 bases fitting TRBD1. The V segment lost 4 bases and the J segment 7 bases; nucleotides outside the gene matches: 8. The length of the CDR3 is 15 residues. Germline values: CDR1 SGHDT, CDR2 YYEEEE. CDR3 DNA: TGTGCCAGCAGCCTACTGACAGGGGGCAGGAACATTCAGTACTTC. It yields the protein CASSLLTGGRNIQYF.

This rearrangement joins TRBV6-4 to TRBJ2-3; the match to TRBD1 covers 7 bases. With 6 bases clipped from V and 2 bases from J, the junction kept 5 bases outside the gene matches. CDR3 length equals 14 residues. Germline assignment: CDR1 MRHNA and CDR2 SNTAGT. The CDR3 spells CASSAGTATDTQYF. CDR3 nucleotide sequence: TGTGCCAGCAGCGCCGGGACAGCCACAGATACGCAGTATTTT.

The rearrangement uses TRBV19 and TRBJ2-7; TRBD1 agrees at 12 bases. V lost 6 bases, J lost 7 bases, and 13 bases stayed unmatched. There are 16 residues in the CDR3. From germline, CDR1 is LNHDA and CDR2 SQIVND (reference sequence). The CDR3 protein is CASSKAPGQGAREQYF. The CDR3 DNA sequence: TGTGCCAGTAGCAAAGCGCCGGGACAGGGGGCGCGAGAGCAGTACTTC.

The genes are TRBV5-4 and TRBJ1-6, with D possibly matching TRBD1 (6 bases). Germline V gene data show CDR1 as SGHNT and CDR2 as YYREEE (reference sequence). The CDR3 spans 15 residues. Trimming shortened V by 0 bases and J by 12 bases, and 16 bases separated the two germline ends. CDR3 sequence: CASSLGGRQAGPLHF. The DNA for the CDR3 is TGTGCCAGCAGCTTGGGGGGTAGACAGGCGGGACCCCTCCACTTT. Based on the CDR3 plus reference TRBV5-4 and TRBJ1-6, the full variable domain is ETGVTQSPTHLIKTRGQQVTLRCSSQSGHNTVSWYQQALGQGPQFIFQYYREEENGRGNFPPRFSGLQFPNYSSELNVNALELDDSALYLCASSLGGRQAGPLHFGNGTRLTVT.

This clone was found once. The gene calls are TRBV21-1 and TRBJ2-2; TRBD2, the table's D call, was not compared with the DNA. TRBV21-1 is a documented pseudogene. CDR3 length: 21 amino acids. In DNA form, the CDR3 reads TGTGCCAGCAGCCCTCGATGGGGGGATAACCAGCGGGCCTCGAACACCGGGGAGCTGTTTTTT. Translation gives CASSPRWGDNQRASNTGELFF.